The 32 T cell receptor beta chains in this list originate from one sample, sequenced in a study of metastatic and nonmetastatic thyroid tumors. TCRdb re-called the PCR reads with MiXCR. The sample holds 50,000 or so clones, over 20% seen once. No patient received treatment before thyroid surgery. Sample: blood. These receptors all come from a male donor with papillary thyroid cancer or a benign thyroid nodule (not recorded which). Some clones in this sample may be carry-over from other donors' samples.

This clone was counted at least ten times. The chain carries TRBV20-1 and TRBJ1-4; D call uncertain. This CDR3 is built from 14 residues. Germline CDR1 reads DFQATT; CDR2 reads SNEGSKA (reference sequence). The ends were cut back, 3 bases at V and 8 bases at J, with 16 bases in the middle. The CDR3 sequence: CSASDEALEEKLFF. Written as DNA, the CDR3 is TGCAGTGCTAGCGATGAGGCCTTGGAGGAAAAACTGTTTTTT.

This clone was recorded a few times. This chain uses TRBV27 with TRBJ1-6; 7 nucleotides line up with TRBD1. The CDR3 contains 14 residues. Germline trimming cut 7 bases from V and 4 bases from J; bases unmatched to any gene: 4. Looked up from germline, CDR1 is MNHEY and CDR2 is SMNVEV (reference sequence). The CDR3 protein is CASMGTVYNSPLHF. In nucleotides, the CDR3 is TGTGCCAGCATGGGGACAGTGTATAATTCACCCCTCCACTTT.

The chain links TRBV28 to TRBJ1-1, with a tentative D call TRBD1 (6 bases). Trimming removed 2 bases from V and 6 bases from J, with 13 bases in between. The CDR3 has 14 amino acids. Germline loops: CDR1 MDHEN, CDR2 SYDVKM. The CDR3 protein is CASSLGQGKAEAFF. CDR3 DNA sequence: TGTGCCAGCAGTTTAGGTCAGGGGAAGGCTGAAGCTTTCTTT.

This clone has at least ten counts. The V and J genes are TRBV6-6 and TRBJ1-3; D ambiguous. Germline-derived CDR1 and CDR2 are MNHNY and SVGAGI (reference sequence). V shed 6 bases and J shed 4 bases, with 13 bases lying between them. The CDR3 is made up of 14 amino acids. The CDR3 coding sequence is TGTGCCAGCAGCCCCTCGAGTAACGGAAACACCATATATTTT. It yields the protein CASSPSSNGNTIYF.

This clone was observed many times. A much larger clone lies one base from this, so it may be a read error. The chain employs TRBV7-2 and TRBJ1-5, with a possible D match to TRBD1 (6 bases). The CDR3 consists of 15 residues. CDR1 and CDR2 (germline): SGHTA, FQGNSA. In nucleotides, the CDR3 is TGTGCCAGCAGCTTGGCTCTTGCAGGGGCTAAGCCCCGGCATTTT. The encoded protein is CASSLALAGAKPRHF.

The chain carries TRBV7-3 and TRBJ2-2; the D gene is possibly TRBD1 (5 bases). The V end was cut by 2 bases, the J end by 10 bases, with 8 bases between. CDR3 length: 12 amino acids. Germline-derived CDR1 and CDR2 are SGHTA and FQGTGA. The CDR3 DNA reads TGTGCCAGCAGCTTACAGGGCGAGGAGCTGTTTTTT. Translating gives CASSLQGEELFF.

This chain links TRBV14 with TRBJ1-6, with a possible D match to TRBD1 (6 bases). V was pared by 4 bases and J by 4 bases, with 14 bases between. Looked up from germline, CDR1 is SGHDN and CDR2 is FVKESK. This CDR3 spans 16 amino acids. The CDR3 protein is CASSLCTGPYNSPLHF. The DNA for the CDR3 is TGTGCCAGCAGCCTGTGTACAGGGCCTTATAATTCACCCCTCCACTTT.

V and J are TRBV7-2 and TRBJ1-3; no reliable D call. V gave up 2 bases and J gave up 2 bases, with 7 bases separating them. Germline CDR1 SGHTA, CDR2 FQGNSA. The CDR3 extends over 14 amino acids. The CDR3 here is CASSLYPTGNTIYF. DNA of the CDR3: TGTGCCAGCAGCTTATACCCGACTGGAAACACCATATATTTT.

Many counts were recorded for this clone. The chain is built from TRBV4-3 and TRBJ2-2, with D perhaps TRBD2 (7 bases). CDR3 length: 20 residues. Germline CDR1 LGHNA, CDR2 YSLEER. With 1 base removed from V and 0 bases from J, the gap between germline ends came to 21 bases. The CDR3 nucleotides read TGCGCCAGCAGCCAAGGATCACTGGGGGCAGGGAGGGCGAACACCGGGGAGCTGTTTTTT. The encoded protein is CASSQGSLGAGRANTGELFF.

This clone was recorded a few times. V gene TRBV19 combines with J gene TRBJ2-7; 9 bases align to TRBD1. V lost 8 bases, J lost 7 bases, and 12 bases stayed unmatched. CDR1 and CDR2 from the germline V gene are LNHDA and SQIVND (reference sequence). The CDR3 totals 14 residues. In DNA, the CDR3 is TGTGCCAGTTCTGCCGGGACAGGGTCTGGAGAGCAGTACTTC. This sequence encodes CASSAGTGSGEQYF.

This clone appeared many times. CDR3 DNA: TGTGCCACCAGTGATTCTCGGGGGAGGACCGATACGCAGTATTTT. Translated: CATSDSRGRTDTQYF. The chain combines TRBV24-1 with TRBJ2-3; D possibly corresponds to TRBD2 (6 bases). Germline V gene lookup returns CDR1 KGHDR and CDR2 SFDVKD. The CDR3 is made up of 15 amino acids. V dropped 2 bases and J dropped 6 bases, with 14 bases sitting between them.

The gene calls are TRBV6-1 and TRBJ1-2; 7 bases agree with TRBD1. Per germline, CDR1 MNHNS and CDR2 SASEGT. The CDR3 runs 14 residues. J lost 0 bases, V lost 6 bases, and 4 bases had no gene match. In nucleotides, the CDR3 is TGTGCCAGCAGCCGGGACAGAACTAACTATGGCTACACCTTC. Translating it yields CASSRDRTNYGYTF.

The chain links TRBV20-1 to TRBJ2-1; 10 bases align to TRBD2. CDR3 length equals 14 residues. Germline V gene data show CDR1 as DFQATT and CDR2 as SNEGSKA (reference sequence). V was clipped by 5 bases and J by 2 bases; unmatched bases: 3. CDR3 loop: CSALAGEAYNEQFF. CDR3 nucleotide sequence: TGCAGTGCTCTAGCGGGGGAGGCCTACAATGAGCAGTTCTTC.

This clone was seen at least ten times. This chain connects TRBV5-5 to TRBJ2-5; possibly TRBD1 for D (5 bases). The CDR3 totals 12 residues. The V and J ends lost 7 bases and 2 bases respectively, with 9 bases between them. Germline CDR1 and CDR2: SGHKS and YYEKEE (reference sequence). CDR3 sequence (DNA): TGTGCCAGCGGAAAGGGGCAAGAGACCCAGTACTTC. It yields the protein CASGKGQETQYF.

V and J are TRBV3-1 and TRBJ2-6; tentatively, D is TRBD1 (6 bases). Germline V gene lookup returns CDR1 LGHDT and CDR2 YNNKEL (reference sequence). This CDR3 contains 18 residues. Between the trimmed V and J ends, which lost 0 bases and 2 bases, there was a span of 14 bases. CDR3 residues: CASSQEAGVEAGANVLTF. The CDR3, as DNA: TGTGCCAGCAGCCAAGAGGCAGGGGTCGAGGCTGGGGCCAACGTCCTGACTTTC. Drawing the rest from reference TRBV3-1 and TRBJ2-6, the complete variable domain is DTAVSQTPKYLVTQMGNDKSIKCEQNLGHDTMYWYKQDSKKFLKIMFSYNNKELIINETVPNRFSPKSPDKAHLNLHINSLELGDSAVYFCASSQEAGVEAGANVLTFGAGSRLTVL.

This clone has only a few counts. The chain carries TRBV20-1 and TRBJ1-2, with D unclear. Germline V gene lookup returns CDR1 DFQATT and CDR2 SNEGSKA (reference sequence). The CDR3 length is 16 residues. V lost 3 bases and J lost 1, with 18 bases in between. The CDR3 sequence is CSARDTVRGYNYGYTF. The CDR3 bases are TGCAGTGCTAGGGATACGGTGCGGGGTTATAACTATGGCTACACCTTC.

The V and J genes are TRBV20-1 and TRBJ2-1; 11 nucleotides line up with TRBD2. V was clipped by 5 bases and J by 8 bases; unmatched bases: 11. Germline CDR1 is DFQATT and CDR2 is SNEGSKA (reference sequence). The CDR3 has 15 residues. The CDR3 sequence: CSAAGTSGGKDEQFF. CDR3 nucleotide sequence: TGCAGTGCTGCCGGGACTAGCGGAGGTAAAGATGAGCAGTTCTTC.

This clone was observed many times. V usage is TRBV12-3 or TRBV12-4 and J usage is TRBJ1-5; D call uncertain. The V gene lost 8 bases and the J gene lost 7 bases, with 15 bases spanning the gap. The CDR3 spans 13 residues. CDR3 region: CASCRGFSQPQHF. The CDR3 nucleotides read TGTGCCAGCTGCCGGGGTTTTTCGCAGCCCCAGCATTTT.

Many counts were recorded for this clone. The chain has TRBV7-3 and TRBJ2-7; D is possibly TRBD2 (6 bases). The CDR3 sequence is 15 residues long. Germline V CDR1 and CDR2: SGHTA, FQGTGA. The ends were cut back, 3 bases at V and 6 bases at J, with 18 bases in the middle. The CDR3 region has the DNA TGTGCCAGCAGCTTGGGCGGGGCGCCCCTTGGCGAGCAGTACTTC. The encoded protein is CASSLGGAPLGEQYF.

This clone qualifies as medium-sized. V is TRBV6-4 and J is TRBJ2-3, with a tentative D call TRBD2 (5 bases). Trimming took 0 bases from V and 2 from J, leaving 6 bases between them. This CDR3 has 14 residues. Germline values: CDR1 MRHNA, CDR2 SNTAGT. The chain's CDR3 is CASSDSRDTDTQYF. The CDR3 DNA reads as TGTGCCAGCAGTGACTCGAGGGACACAGATACGCAGTATTTT.

Comments on this clone: Being one base from a much bigger clone, this may be a read error. The rearrangement links TRBV14 to TRBJ1-2; the D is unclear. Germline loops: CDR1 SGHDN, CDR2 FVKESK. This CDR3 has 16 residues. DNA for the CDR3: TGTTCCAGCAGCCAAGATGCGGCCTCCTTATTGTATGGCTACACCTTC. It yields the protein CSSSQDAASLLYGYTF.

V gene TRBV27 combines with J gene TRBJ1-6; maybe TRBD1 (5 bases). The CDR3 is 14 residues long. Germline CDR1 is MNHEY and CDR2 is SMNVEV (reference sequence). Trimming removed 0 bases from V and 11 bases from J, with 11 bases in between. CDR3 DNA: TGTGCCAGCAGTTTATCCAGGGAGAATACACCCCTCCACTTT. This sequence encodes CASSLSRENTPLHF.

V and J are TRBV11-2 and TRBJ2-5, with a weak D call TRBD1 (6 bases). V lost 0 bases and J 0 bases, leaving 17 bases between the germline ends. This CDR3 region has 18 residues. The germline CDR1 and CDR2 sequences are SGHAT and FQNNGV. CDR3 sequence reads: CASSLDPPTGDYQETQYF. The CDR3 bases are TGTGCCAGCAGCTTAGATCCCCCGACAGGTGATTACCAAGAGACCCAGTACTTC.

This clone was seen repeatedly, ten times or more. This same CDR3 is encoded by further DNA sequences in the sample. V gene TRBV10-3 combines with J gene TRBJ2-3; 7 bases are shared with TRBD1. Germline V gene data show CDR1 as ENHRY and CDR2 as SYGVKD. V lost 3 bases, J lost 3 bases, and 9 bases stayed unmatched. The CDR3 consists of 16 residues. This CDR3 is CAISDPTGVGTDTQYF. The CDR3 nucleotides read TGTGCCATCAGTGACCCTACAGGGGTAGGAACAGATACGCAGTATTTT.

This clone was counted a single time. One end of the junction varies from germline; a read error may be responsible. The rearrangement links TRBV19 to TRBJ2-2; D may be TRBD2 (6 bases). The CDR3 runs to 18 residues. Germline V CDR1 and CDR2: LNHDA, SQIVND (reference sequence). In nucleotides, the CDR3 is TGTGCCAGTAGTATAAGGGCGGCTACCGGGAGAAACCCTGGGGATCTGTTTTTT. Translated: CASSIRAATGRNPGDLFF.

The chain couples TRBV18 to TRBJ2-1; D is possibly TRBD2 (7 bases). V lost 3 bases, J lost 7 bases, and 16 bases lay in between. The germline V gene has CDR1 KGHSH and CDR2 LQKENI. CDR3 length: 15 amino acids. This CDR3 is CASSPRTRGDNEQFF. In nucleotides, the CDR3 is TGTGCCAGCTCACCCCGGACTAGGGGGGATAATGAGCAGTTCTTC.

The V gene is TRBV10-1, the J gene TRBJ2-1; 13 positions match TRBD2. This CDR3 is built from 17 residues. The germline V gene encodes CDR1 WNHNN and CDR2 SYGVQD (reference sequence). The J segment lost 7 bases and the V segment lost 6 bases, leaving 12 bases of the junction unmatched. The CDR3 nucleotides read TGCGCCAGCAGACCTAGAGAAGGACTAGCGGGAGTTAATGAGCAGTTCTTC. Its protein product is CASRPREGLAGVNEQFF.

This clone has ten or more counts. Compared with germline, one end of the junction differs, possibly owing to a read error. The chain uses TRBV19 and TRBJ2-1, with D maybe TRBD1 (6 bases). The length of the CDR3 is 14 residues. Germline loops: CDR1 LNHDA, CDR2 SQIVND (reference sequence). The CDR3 DNA reads TGTGTCAGTAGTCACCAGGGGTCTTACAATGAGCAGTTCTTC. Translated, it gives CVSSHQGSYNEQFF.

This chain uses TRBV3-1 with TRBJ1-2, with 9 bases fitting TRBD1. J was trimmed by 3 bases and V by 2 bases; bases with no gene match: 4. The CDR3 extends over 15 amino acids. CDR1 LGHDT and CDR2 YNNKEL come from the germline V gene (reference sequence). The CDR3: CASSQPGQGDYGYTF. The CDR3 region has the DNA TGTGCCAGCAGCCAACCGGGACAGGGAGACTATGGCTACACCTTC.

This clone has at least ten counts. The chain combines TRBV7-2 with TRBJ1-1; no clear D gene. The CDR3 totals 13 residues. Trimming pared 1 base from V and 7 bases from J, leaving 10 bases between. The germline CDR1 and CDR2 sequences are SGHTA and FQGNSA. In DNA, the CDR3 is TGTGCCAGCAGCTTAGACCCGAGGGATGAAGCTTTCTTT. Its translation is CASSLDPRDEAFF.

V and J are TRBV6-4 and TRBJ2-3; 12 nucleotides line up with TRBD1. The CDR3 length is 15 residues. Germline CDR1 and CDR2: MRHNA and SNTAGT. The V and J ends lost 3 bases and 6 bases, in that order; junction bases with no gene match: 4. The CDR3 spells CASSEGTGGLDTQYF. As DNA, the CDR3 is TGTGCCAGCAGTGAAGGGACAGGGGGCTTGGATACGCAGTATTTT.

To note about this clone: A much bigger clone sits one base away, suggesting this may be a read error. Other DNA sequences from this sample encode an identical CDR3 as well. The rearrangement uses TRBV29-1 and TRBJ2-7; D is possibly TRBD1 or TRBD2 (5 bases each). Per germline, CDR1 SQVTM and CDR2 ANQGSEA. CDR3 length equals 11 residues. V lost 7 bases, J lost 12 bases, and 19 bases lay in between. The CDR3 sequence: CSARISGTAYF. In nucleotides, the CDR3 is TGCAGCGCGAGAATTTCCGGGACGGCGTACTTC.